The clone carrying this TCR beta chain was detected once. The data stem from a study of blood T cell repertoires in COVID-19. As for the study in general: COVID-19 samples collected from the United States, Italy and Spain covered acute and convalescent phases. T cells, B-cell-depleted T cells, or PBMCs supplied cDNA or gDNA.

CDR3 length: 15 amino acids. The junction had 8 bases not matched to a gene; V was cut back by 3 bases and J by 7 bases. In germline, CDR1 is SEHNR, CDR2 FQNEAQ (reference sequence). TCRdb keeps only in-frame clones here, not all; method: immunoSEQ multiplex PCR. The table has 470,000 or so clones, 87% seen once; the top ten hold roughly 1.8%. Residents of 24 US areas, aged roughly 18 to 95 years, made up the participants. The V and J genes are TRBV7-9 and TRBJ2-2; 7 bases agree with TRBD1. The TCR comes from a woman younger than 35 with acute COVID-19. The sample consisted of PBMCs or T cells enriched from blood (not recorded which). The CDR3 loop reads CASSFEGALVGELFF. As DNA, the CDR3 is TGTGCCAGCAGCTTTGAGGGGGCGTTAGTCGGGGAGCTGTTTTTT.